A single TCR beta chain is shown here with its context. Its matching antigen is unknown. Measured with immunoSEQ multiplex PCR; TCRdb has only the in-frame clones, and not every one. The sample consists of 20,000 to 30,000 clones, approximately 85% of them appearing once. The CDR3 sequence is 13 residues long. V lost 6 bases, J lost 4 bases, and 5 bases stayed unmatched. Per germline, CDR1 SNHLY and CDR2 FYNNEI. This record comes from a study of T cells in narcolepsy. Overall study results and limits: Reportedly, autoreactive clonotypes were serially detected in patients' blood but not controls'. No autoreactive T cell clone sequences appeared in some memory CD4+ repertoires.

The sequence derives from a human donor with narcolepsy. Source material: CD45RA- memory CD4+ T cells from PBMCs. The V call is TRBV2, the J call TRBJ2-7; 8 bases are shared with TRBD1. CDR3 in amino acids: CASRGQAYYEQYF. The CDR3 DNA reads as TGTGCCAGCAGGGGACAGGCCTATTACGAGCAGTACTTC. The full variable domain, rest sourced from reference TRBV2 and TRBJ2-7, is EPEVTQTPSHQVTQMGQEVILRCVPISNHLYFYWYRQILGQKVEFLVSFYNNEISEKSEIFDDQFSVERPDGSNFTLKIRSTKLEDSAMYFCASRGQAYYEQYFGPGTRLTVT.